The T cell receptor (beta chain) under discussion was sequenced for a study of blood T cell repertoires in COVID-19. The protocol was immunoSEQ multiplex PCR, while the TCRdb copy is restricted to in-frame clones and leaves out a portion. The sample records roughly 350,000 clones, almost 90% being singletons. CDR1 is SEHNR and CDR2 is FQNEAQ in the germline V gene (reference sequence). The CDR3 totals 15 residues. Deletions cut 6 bases from V and 3 bases from J, with 18 bases between. This sequence joins TRBV7-9 and TRBJ2-7; D ambiguous. Sequenced input: peripheral blood. The receptor comes from a woman aged 70 to 79 with COVID-19, enrolled during active disease. The CDR3 nucleotides are TGTGCCAGCAGGCCGTCAAGAGGATCTCGCTACGAGCAGTACTTC. Encoded protein: CASRPSRGSRYEQYF.